This T cell receptor (beta chain) was profiled in a study of Ad26.COV2.S vaccination and SARS-CoV-2 variants. Study background: Donor was in the COV1001 Ad26.COV2.S trial arm. Once or twice, 56 days apart, Ad26.COV2.S was delivered intramuscularly. Study conclusions and caveats: Reported post-vaccination CD8+ and CD4+ T cell responses to spike showed substantial breadth. The study found higher spike-specific TCR breadth in vaccine than placebo recipients.

Notes on this clone: No antigen is known for it. One end of the junction is discordant with germline, which a read error may explain. The same CDR3 can be traced to other DNA sequences in this sample.

The CDR3 runs 15 residues. In germline, CDR1 is SGHAT, CDR2 FQNNGV. TCRdb's copy holds only in-frame clones and misses some; the assay was immunoSEQ multiplex PCR. The sample consists of fewer than 400,000 clones, approximately 80% of them appearing once. The treatment denotes: around 19 received Ad26.COV2.S at low or high dose, single or two shots; about 5 received placebo; per-sample allocation not given. At day 63 after the first vaccine or placebo injection, samples were drawn. The V and J genes are TRBV11-2 and TRBJ2-7; TRBD1 is a possible D gene (6 bases). The source is a person aged 18-60 years who received the Ad26.COV2.S COVID-19 vaccine or a placebo. Sequencing used peripheral blood, obtained in a trial of Ad26.COV2.S vaccine versus placebo. This CDR3 is CASSLHPQGLSEQYF. CDR3 coding DNA: TGTGCCAGTAGCTTACACCCTCAGGGGCTAAGCGAGCAGTACTTC.